This TCR beta chain was found in a study of neoadjuvant anti-PD-1 for oral cavity cancer. Study information: Most patients had three to four biweekly doses of 3 mg/kg nivolumab before resection. Non-progressing patients received a fourth nivolumab dose near day 43, then surgery on days 50-56.

Most PBMC samples had 400 to 550 ng input DNA in six replicates. Data came from immunoSEQ multiplex PCR; TCRdb stores just in-frame clones and leaves some out. There are roughly 68,000 clones in the sample; around 85% occur only once, and roughly 2.9% lies in the top ten. Time point here: after neoadjuvant nivolumab, at surgical resection. CDR3 length equals 13 residues. Looked up from germline, CDR1 is MGHDK and CDR2 is SYGVNS. The V gene lost 7 bases and the J gene lost 1 base, with 10 bases spanning the gap. Study conclusions and caveats: Higher pretreatment blood Treg/Th17 ratios correlated with higher pretreatment blood and lower post-treatment tumor TCRbeta clonality.

Concerning this clone: The antigen remains undetermined.

The receptor's source is a person aged 35-79 years with oral cavity squamous cell carcinoma. The V call is TRBV25-1, the J call TRBJ1-1; no definite D call. The sequenced sample was PBMCs, obtained after nivolumab (anti-PD-1) treatment. DNA for the CDR3: TGTGCCAGCACTTTAAGGCGGAACACTGAAGCTTTCTTT. This codes for CASTLRRNTEAFF.